This paragraph reports one TCR beta chain. This clone was seen a single time. What this receptor recognizes is not known. No much larger clone exists at a distance of one base, and base qualities are not known. CDR3 length: 16 amino acids, cysteine to phenylalanine. Only the CDR3 DNA is retained, 48 bases long and in frame from the first base. The germline V gene provides CDR1 KGHSH and CDR2 LQKENI. V loses 3 bases at its end and J loses 0 bases; junction bases beyond the gene matches: 6. The collaborating institutions used their own protocols to collect whole blood in K2EDTA tubes. Collaborator samples were shipped for TCRbeta analysis as frozen whole blood, isolated PBMCs, or DNA extracted from either sample type. These data come from a study of blood T cell repertoires in COVID-19 (dated by TCRdb to the early 2020s). For the study in its entirety: Samples covering the acute and convalescent phases of COVID-19 were provided by collaborators in the United States, Italy and Spain. The material from the prospective study consisted of cDNA or gDNA derived from T cells, B-cell-depleted T cells, or PBMCs. Subjects who had been exposed to COVID-19, were actively infected with it, or had recovered from it provided the deeply sampled blood TCRbeta repertoires that made up the dataset. The repertoires were made available in a free public database intended to serve as a resource for research on the immune response to SARS-CoV-2. The samples were drawn from the first 160 participants of the ongoing ImmuneRACE study and from about 1,200 subjects provided by 6 global collaborators. The sample metadata nearly always contained a de-identified subject ID, COVID-19 status, age in years and sex. Where available, HLA class I and class II types were taken from metadata supplied by the sample provider and were not determined by assay-based typing.

TCRbeta CDR3 regions were amplified from genomic DNA using the immunoSEQ Assay, a bias-controlled multiplex PCR. Under the source paper's analysis protocol: The number of nucleated cells in each sample was estimated from the amplification of reference gene primers within the assay. To quantify the absolute abundance of each unique TCRbeta CDR3 rearrangement, sequence reads were collapsed and filtered. For each sample, productive Simpson clonality was calculated by taking the square root of Simpson's diversity index across productive rearrangements. Drawn from immuneACCESS, this table holds only the in-frame rearrangements with V and J called that TCRdb kept. Clones are partly lost; checked studies trace under half to an unresolved V gene and leave the rest unexplained. D and trimming come from the DNA, and the V and J calls and clone size come from that table. The sample yields some 250,000 clones; approximately 85% were counted once. Jointly, the top ten make up roughly 0.8% of the sample.

The paper as a whole reports these results and caveats: Clinical and demographic metadata were provided uncurated, with the amount varying by source and participant.

This receptor chain uses TRBV18 and TRBJ1-1, with TRBD1 matching 8 junction bases. Sequenced sample: peripheral blood. The origin of this receptor is a woman in her 30s with acute or convalescent COVID-19. The CDR3 reads as follows: CASSPTRGQLNTEAFF. In nucleotides, the sequence is TGTGCCAGCTCACCCACCAGGGGGCAGCTGAACACTGAAGCTTTCTTT.